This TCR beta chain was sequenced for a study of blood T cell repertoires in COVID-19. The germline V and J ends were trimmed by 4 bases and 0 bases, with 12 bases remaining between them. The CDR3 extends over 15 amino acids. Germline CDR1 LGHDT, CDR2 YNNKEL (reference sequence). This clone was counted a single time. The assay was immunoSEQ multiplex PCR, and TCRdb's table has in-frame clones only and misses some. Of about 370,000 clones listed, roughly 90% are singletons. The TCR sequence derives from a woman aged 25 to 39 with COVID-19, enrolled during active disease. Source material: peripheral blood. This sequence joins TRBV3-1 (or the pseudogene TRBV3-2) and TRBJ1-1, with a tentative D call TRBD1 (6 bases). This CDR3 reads CASSPLTGMNTEAFF. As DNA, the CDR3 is TGTGCCAGCAGCCCCCTGACAGGAATGAACACTGAAGCTTTCTTT.